A selection of T cell receptor beta chains follows, all from one sample in a study of blood T cells in healthy people across ages. TCRdb re-called the 5' RACE reads with MiXCR, one entry per CDR3 protein. This sample has around 970,000 distinct CDR3 sequences; approximately 50% occur once, and the top ten carry 20% to 25%. Sequenced sample: blood. These receptors were taken from a woman aged 60-75 years in good health. Each CDR3 is given with its conserved first and last residue. A D gene is named only where the DNA matches it firmly. Size tells how often a clone was seen (once, few, many) or the class of an expanded clone, and some rows leave it out.

J gene	D gene	V gene	clone size	CDR3 protein	CDR3 DNA
TRBJ2-7	-	TRBV15	-	CATSREGAYEQYF	TGTGCCACCAGCAGAGAAGGAGCCTACGAGCAGTACTTC
TRBJ2-6	-	TRBV15	few	CATSGDGKSSGANVLTF	TGTGCCACCAGTGGCGACGGGAAAAGCTCTGGGGCCAACGTCCTGACTTTC
TRBJ2-1	-	TRBV20-1	-	CSALSYNEQFF	TGCAGTGCCCTTTCCTACAATGAGCAGTTCTTC
TRBJ1-4	-	TRBV6-1	-	CASSVGTANEKLFF	TGTGCCAGCTCAGTGGGGACGGCTAATGAAAAACTGTTTTTT
TRBJ2-1	-	TRBV4-1	-	CASSQDRVRYNEQFF	TGCGCCAGCAGCCAAGATCGGGTCAGATACAATGAGCAGTTCTTC
TRBJ2-7	-	TRBV3-1	-	CASSHNRRVSGYEQYF	TGTGCCAGCAGCCACAACAGACGAGTTTCGGGATACGAGCAGTACTTC
TRBJ2-4	TRBD1	TRBV3-1	few	CASSQSLGQGAREQYF	TGTGCCAGCAGCCAGTCCCTCGGACAGGGGGCGCGGGAGCAGTACTTC
TRBJ2-4	-	TRBV15	-	CATSTTRENIQYF	TGTGCCACCAGCACAACGAGGGAAAACATTCAGTACTTC
TRBJ2-7	-	TRBV29-1	many	CSVVQGSYEQYF	TGCAGCGTTGTACAGGGAAGCTACGAGCAGTACTTC
TRBJ2-3	TRBD2	TRBV5-1	-	CASSFSSGYSTDTQYF	TGCGCCAGCAGCTTTTCTAGCGGGTATAGCACAGATACGCAGTATTTT
TRBJ1-1	TRBD1	TRBV25-1	few	CASIPGQGTGTEAFF	TGTGCCAGCATTCCGGGACAGGGTACAGGGACTGAAGCTTTCTTT
TRBJ1-6	-	TRBV20-1	-	CSVREQSSYNSPLHF	TGCAGTGTAAGGGAACAGAGCTCCTATAATTCACCCCTCCACTTT
TRBJ1-2	TRBD1	TRBV15	-	CATSRELTGGSGYTF	TGTGCCACCAGCAGGGAATTGACAGGGGGAAGTGGCTACACCTTC
TRBJ2-7	-	TRBV27	few	CASALPGSEQYF	TGTGCCAGCGCTCTCCCGGGCAGCGAGCAGTACTTC
TRBJ2-7	TRBD2	TRBV29-1	few	CSVRRQRESGEQYF	TGCAGCGTTCGTCGGCAGCGGGAGTCTGGCGAGCAGTACTTC
TRBJ2-1	TRBD2	TRBV6-5	-	CASRPSGSFYEQFF	TGTGCCAGCAGACCTAGCGGGAGCTTTTATGAGCAGTTCTTC
TRBJ1-1	-	TRBV20-1	few	CSARQTMSTEAFF	TGCAGTGCTAGGCAGACTATGAGCACTGAAGCTTTCTTT
TRBJ2-1	TRBD2	TRBV5-6	-	CASSSSSGRSGNEQFF	TGTGCCAGCAGCTCGAGTAGCGGGAGGAGCGGCAATGAGCAGTTCTTC
TRBJ1-6	TRBD1	TRBV6-5	-	CASSRDRDNSPLHF	TGTGCCAGCAGTCGGGACAGGGATAATTCACCCCTCCACTTT
TRBJ2-1	TRBD1	TRBV2	-	CASSEGTDSSYNEQFF	TGTGCCAGTAGTGAGGGGACAGATAGCTCCTACAATGAGCAGTTCTTC
TRBJ1-4	-	TRBV27	few	CASSLEGPHGVLNEKLFF	TGTGCCAGCAGTTTAGAAGGACCCCACGGGGTTCTTAATGAAAAACTGTTTTTT
TRBJ2-7	TRBD2	TRBV12-3/TRBV12-4	-	CASSPGTSLNEQYF	TGTGCCAGCAGCCCCGGGACTAGTCTCAATGAGCAGTACTTC
TRBJ2-6	-	TRBV20-1	-	CSAYGGSSGANVLTF	TGCAGTGCGTATGGCGGCAGCTCTGGGGCCAACGTCCTGACTTTC
TRBJ2-7	TRBD1	TRBV10-3	-	CATSESKAGTGDYEQYF	TGTGCCACCAGTGAGTCGAAGGCTGGGACAGGGGACTACGAGCAGTACTTC
TRBJ2-7	TRBD2	TRBV29-1	-	CSVGTSGSDEQYF	TGCAGCGTAGGGACTAGCGGGAGCGACGAGCAGTACTTC